These 15 T cell receptor beta chains share one sample of origin, sequenced in a study of cytomegalovirus exposure and HLA in healthy donors. Primers for the PCR totalled 60 Vbeta and 13 Jbeta. TCRdb keeps only in-frame clones here, not all; method: immunoSEQ multiplex PCR. The sample yields approximately 190,000 clones, around four fifths seen once. Specimen: PBMCs. The receptors derive from a woman in her forties or fifties in good health and CMV-seropositive.

This chain links TRBV19 with TRBJ1-5, with 8 bases that match TRBD1. The V gene's germline CDR1 is LNHDA and CDR2 SQIVND (reference sequence). V was pared by 3 bases and J by 2 bases, with 6 bases of the junction left unmatched. The CDR3 is 16 amino acids. DNA for the CDR3: TGTGCCAGTAGTATGCCCCGGACAGGGCGCAATCAGCCCCAGCATTTT. Translated, it gives CASSMPRTGRNQPQHF.

The V and J genes are TRBV27 and TRBJ1-6; TRBD1 matches at 7 bases. The germline V gene encodes CDR1 MNHEY and CDR2 SMNVEV (reference sequence). The ends lost 5 bases at V and 9 bases at J; junction bases unmatched: 10. This CDR3 region has 15 residues. The chain's CDR3 is CASSTFGTVGSPLHF. CDR3 in DNA: TGTGCCAGCAGTACATTCGGGACAGTTGGTTCACCCCTCCACTTT.

The chain is built from TRBV6-1 and TRBJ1-1; D may be TRBD1 (6 bases). Germline V lookup: CDR1 MNHNS, CDR2 SASEGT. The CDR3 is 14 amino acids. V gave up 7 bases and J gave up 4 bases, with 16 bases separating them. The CDR3 DNA is TGTGCCAGCAAAATATTTACAGGGACCACTGAAGCTTTCTTT. Protein sequence: CASKIFTGTTEAFF.

V and J are TRBV5-4 and TRBJ2-1, with 12 bases identical to TRBD1. Germline CDR1 SGHNT, CDR2 YYREEE (reference sequence). With 4 bases clipped from V and 9 bases from J, the junction kept 14 bases outside the gene matches. The CDR3 length is 17 residues. The CDR3 loop reads CASSPAPGQGAWGEQFF. The CDR3 DNA is TGTGCCAGCAGCCCAGCACCGGGACAGGGGGCCTGGGGTGAGCAGTTCTTC.

The J gene is TRBJ2-7, the V gene TRBV29-1, with 11 positions matching TRBD1. CDR3 length equals 12 residues. Germline-derived CDR1 and CDR2 are SQVTM and ANQGSEA. Losses at the gene ends were 7 bases for V and 6 bases for J; bases not matched to a gene: 5. The DNA for the CDR3 is TGCAGCGGGGGACAGGGGGTCCTCGAGCAGTACTTC. This encodes CSGGQGVLEQYF.

The chain carries TRBV2 and TRBJ2-3, with 7 bases identical to TRBD1. V was pared by 4 bases and J by 2 bases, with 6 bases of the junction left unmatched. CDR3 length: 15 amino acids. Germline loops: CDR1 SNHLY, CDR2 FYNNEI. The CDR3 DNA reads TGTGCCAGCAGTGCCGCAGGGGGTTCCACAGATACGCAGTATTTT. Encoded protein: CASSAAGGSTDTQYF.

The chain has TRBV10-1 and TRBJ1-4; possibly TRBD1 for D (6 bases). In germline, CDR1 is WNHNN, CDR2 SYGVQD (reference sequence). This CDR3 comprises 13 residues. Trimming removed 6 bases from V and 6 bases from J, with 11 bases in between. In DNA, the CDR3 is TGCGCCAGCAGGGGGGAGGGGGATGAAAAACTGTTTTTT. Its protein product is CASRGEGDEKLFF.

Points on this clone: The identical CDR3 is also encoded by other nucleotide sequences in the sample. The chain is built from TRBV7-8 and TRBJ2-3; the match to TRBD1 covers 10 bases. Trimming took 5 bases from V and 1 from J; bases not matched to a gene: 3. CDR3 length: 15 amino acids. Germline CDR1 SGHVS, CDR2 FQNEAQ. CDR3 coding DNA: TGTGCCAGCAGCCAGGGACAGGGGCGCACAGATACGCAGTATTTT. It codes for CASSQGQGRTDTQYF.

This chain links TRBV9 with TRBJ1-1; D may be TRBD1 (5 bases). Germline CDR1 reads SGDLS; CDR2 reads YYNGEE. Trimming took off 6 bases at V and 4 bases at J, with 16 bases between the two ends. The CDR3 spans 14 residues. The chain's CDR3 is CASTRTLGGTEAFF. The CDR3 coding sequence is TGTGCCAGCACTCGTACGCTCGGGGGCACTGAAGCTTTCTTT.

The rearrangement uses TRBV7-9 and TRBJ2-5, with 12 bases aligning to TRBD2. The germline gives CDR1 SEHNR, CDR2 FQNEAQ (reference sequence). There are 16 residues in the CDR3. Trimming removed 2 bases from V and 5 bases from J; junction bases left unmatched: 6. This chain's CDR3 is CASSLTSGGKGETQYF. In DNA, the CDR3 is TGTGCCAGCAGCTTAACTAGCGGGGGGAAAGGGGAGACCCAGTACTTC.

This chain joins TRBV4-1 and TRBJ2-7; 11 nucleotides match TRBD1. With V trimmed by 4 bases and J by 7 bases, 9 bases remained unmatched. Germline V gene data show CDR1 as MGHRA and CDR2 as YSYEKL. CDR3 length: 15 amino acids. CDR3: CASSPGTGGLREQYF. CDR3 DNA sequence: TGCGCCAGCAGCCCGGGGACAGGGGGTTTGAGGGAGCAGTACTTC.

Details on this clone: This CDR3 is also generated by other DNA sequences in the sample. The chain couples TRBV5-1 to TRBJ2-2, with unresolved D. The length of the CDR3 is 14 residues. V shed 0 bases and J shed 1 base, with 4 bases lying between them. The germline gives CDR1 SGHRS, CDR2 YFSETQ. In DNA, the CDR3 is TGCGCCAGCAGCTTGGCGGGGAACACCGGGGAGCTGTTTTTT. Translated, it gives CASSLAGNTGELFF.

V usage is TRBV30 and J usage is TRBJ2-5; D is perhaps TRBD2 (7 bases). Germline V CDR1 and CDR2: GTSNPN, SVGIG (reference sequence). The CDR3 spans 15 residues. V lost 0 bases to trimming and J lost 5 bases, with 16 bases between them. The CDR3 DNA is TGTGCCTGGAGTGTAGGGGCGGGGGCCGGGGAGACCCAGTACTTC. This codes for CAWSVGAGAGETQYF.

The J gene is TRBJ2-2, the V gene TRBV4-2, with D possibly matching TRBD1 (6 bases). Germline CDR1 and CDR2: LGHNA and YNFKEQ. V dropped 0 bases and J dropped 4 bases, with 12 bases sitting between them. This CDR3 is built from 16 residues. The CDR3 DNA reads TGTGCCAGCAGCCAAGATCCACAGGGCGGCACCGGGGAGCTGTTTTTT. Its translation is CASSQDPQGGTGELFF.

The gene calls are TRBV19 and TRBJ2-3, with D possibly being TRBD1 (6 bases). The germline V and J ends were trimmed by 9 bases and 0 bases, with 13 bases remaining between them. The CDR3 covers 14 residues. Germline V gene lookup returns CDR1 LNHDA and CDR2 SQIVND (reference sequence). For the CDR3, the DNA is TGTGCCAGCCAAACAGGGTGGAGCACAGATACGCAGTATTTT. This sequence encodes CASQTGWSTDTQYF.